The 6 T cell receptor beta chains below all came from one sample that was sequenced in a study of post-analysis software for immune sequencing data. Whole-study findings and limits: In patients, TRBV5-6, TRBV5-1 and TRBV20-1 belonged to four or five TRBV segments found more frequently than in controls.

Unique molecular identifiers were carried by the TCR beta cDNA libraries. TCRdb independently ran MiXCR on the PCR reads; one entry per CDR3 protein. This table has about 460,000 distinct CDR3 sequences, approximately 45% appearing once. No antigen has been assigned to these receptors. Material for sequencing was blood. All receptors come from a girl between 5 and 17 years old with multiple sclerosis.

The table lists this clonotype with a few counts. This chain connects TRBV28 to TRBJ2-1; 9 bases fit TRBD2. Per germline, CDR1 MDHEN and CDR2 SYDVKM. The ends lost 6 bases at V and 6 bases at J; junction bases unmatched: 9. This CDR3 is 15 amino acids long. In DNA, the CDR3 is TGTGCCAGCAGCCCCGGGACTAGCTTCAGCAATGAGCAGTTCTTC. Encoded protein: CASSPGTSFSNEQFF.

To note about this clonotype: No conserved phenylalanine or tryptophan ends this CDR3, so it is likely a read error. The V and J genes are TRBV4-1 and TRBJ2-6; D unresolved. V lost 0 bases, J lost 2 bases, and 11 bases lay in between. Germline-derived CDR1 and CDR2 are MGHRA and YSYEKL. There are 17 residues in the CDR3. The CDR3 region is CASSQEVSGTGANVLTC. The CDR3 DNA sequence: TGCGCCAGCAGCCAAGAGGTCAGTGGTACTGGGGCCAACGTCCTGACTTGC.

CDR3 in amino acids: CASRVVENTEAFF. The CDR3 nucleotides read TGTGCCAGCAGGGTGGTGGAAAACACTGAAGCTTTCTTT. The rearrangement uses TRBV7-9 and TRBJ1-1; no clear D. CDR1 and CDR2 from the germline V gene are SEHNR and FQNEAQ (reference sequence). The CDR3 is 13 residues long. V lost 6 bases and J 2 bases, leaving 10 bases between the germline ends.

The chain uses TRBV5-6 and TRBJ2-5; 9 nucleotides line up with TRBD1. V was pared by 6 bases and J by 1 base, with 4 bases of the junction left unmatched. Looked up from germline, CDR1 is SGHDT and CDR2 is YYEEEE. This CDR3 comprises 14 residues. CDR3 protein: CASTEDRGQETQYF. CDR3 nucleotides: TGTGCCAGCACCGAGGACAGGGGCCAAGAGACCCAGTACTTC.

In its sample, this clonotype was seen a few times. The rearrangement uses TRBV5-1 and TRBJ2-5, with D possibly being TRBD1 (6 bases). The CDR3 consists of 13 residues. The ends were cut back, 0 bases at V and 5 bases at J, with 8 bases in the middle. The V gene's germline CDR1 is SGHRS and CDR2 YFSETQ. CDR3 residues: CASSLVRGETQYF. In DNA form, the CDR3 reads TGCGCCAGCAGCTTGGTCAGGGGCGAGACCCAGTACTTC.

This chain connects TRBV20-1 to TRBJ2-3; D tentatively fits TRBD1 or TRBD2 (6 bases each). Germline values: CDR1 DFQATT, CDR2 SNEGSKA (reference sequence). Trimming left V 6 bases short and J 4 bases short, with 11 bases between. This CDR3 comprises 12 residues. CDR3 sequence: CSARGGADTQYF. The CDR3 nucleotides read TGCAGTGCCAGGGGAGGAGCAGATACGCAGTATTTT.